This T cell receptor beta chain was recorded in a study of CD8 T cells in Susac syndrome (dated by TCRdb to the late 2010s). About the study as a whole: Repertoire sequencing was used to test whether CD8+ T cell activation and differentiation in Susac syndrome was antigen driven. The study at large found these results: The number of individuals in the TCR sequencing and HLA analysis was recognized as being relatively small.

A remark on this clonotype: Its antigen target is currently unknown. There are no base qualities to consult, and no much larger clone falls within one base.

Peripheral blood CD8+ and CD4+ T cells from healthy donors, Susac syndrome patients and multiple sclerosis patients were profiled by high-throughput TCR beta sequencing. Multiple sclerosis controls were treatment-naive patients with stable or active relapsing-remitting disease fulfilling revised McDonald criteria. Bulk CD8+ and CD4+ T cells were purified magnetically by negative isolation, whereas CD8+ TEMRA cells were enriched by FACS. Blood was collected in EDTA tubes and processed within 24 hours, with PBMCs isolated through density gradient centrifugation. PBMCs intended for TCR sequencing were cryopreserved in liquid nitrogen and were subsequently thawed in a 37 degrees C water bath. Purity of sorted or isolated CD4+, CD8+ and CD8+ TEMRA cells was at least 90%. RNA was extracted using the RNeasy kit, and roughly 0.5 to 1 microgram was reverse transcribed with random hexamers. The immunoSEQ multiplex PCR assay, covering 54 Vbeta and 13 Jbeta segments, was used to amplify TCR beta CDR3 regions. PCR amplification bias was corrected by using a synthetic template baseline for primer optimization and computational correction. On the study's bioinformatics: Only productive sequences were kept, with reads annotated to V, D and J genes according to IMGT and analyzed in immunoSEQ Analyzer. Clonality was calculated as one minus the Shannon entropy normalized by log2 of the number of productive unique sequences. Public and private clones were assessed among the 100 most prevalent clones of each patient and control. Susac-specific clones were defined as absent from healthy and MS cohorts, some 1,000 published viral clones and other ImmuneACCESS disease sequences. In-frame beta chains were kept once TCRdb had trimmed the public reads at Q25 with fastp and called clones with MiXCR. Identical CDR3 protein sequences are pooled into one entry, listed with their most common genes and DNA. V and J calls and clone size were set by TCRdb, not the authors. For this sample the table gives approximately 70,000 distinct CDR3 sequences, of which 96% were detected only once. Of the sample, 0.11% falls within the top ten clones.

Taken from cysteine to phenylalanine, the CDR3 has 15 residues. Just the 45-base CDR3 DNA is kept, in frame starting at base 1. From the germline V gene, CDR1 is MGHRA and CDR2 is YSYEKL. The germline ends are 13 bases apart after V is trimmed by 4 bases and J by 2 bases. Recombination linked TRBV4-1 to TRBJ2-3; a confident D gene designation cannot be given. The material sequenced was CD4+ T cells from PBMCs. The clonotype comes from a human donor with multiple sclerosis. The CDR3 in this case is CASSLNGRYTDTQYF. DNA sequence: TGCGCCAGCAGCCTCAATGGCAGATACACAGATACGCAGTATTTT.